This TCR beta chain was profiled in a study of blood T cell repertoires in COVID-19. This clone appeared once. Original processing methods: Using reference gene primer amplification, nucleated cell counts were estimated. This table comes from immunoSEQ multiplex PCR, and its TCRdb copy is limited to in-frame clones, with some not included. That table is the source of V, J and clone size, and D and trimming were worked out from the DNA. The table has approximately 170,000 clones, about nine tenths seen once. Losses at the gene ends were 5 bases for V and 1 base for J; bases not matched to a gene: 9. The V gene's germline CDR1 is SNHLY and CDR2 FYNNEI. CDR3 length: 16 residues.

The J gene is TRBJ2-3, the V gene TRBV2; 7 bases match TRBD1. Material: peripheral blood. The clonotype originates from a woman aged 70 to 79 with acute or convalescent COVID-19. The CDR3 spells CASSQSTGIGTDTQYF. CDR3 DNA sequence: TGTGCCAGCAGTCAATCGACAGGGATTGGCACAGATACGCAGTATTTT.